This TCR beta chain was recovered during a study of graft-versus-host responses after intestinal transplantation. Across the study: In this cohort, recipients had multivisceral, liver-intestinal, or isolated intestinal transplants. Among the recipients, all got anti-thymocyte globulin induction and then tacrolimus and steroids for 2 to 3 years. General observations from the study: Recipient marrow held GvH clones, some first seen in ileum or blood. Within the allografts of patients who had graft-donor T cell macrochimerism, graft-versus-host to host-versus-graft clonal ratios were high.

Details on this clone: The antigen is unknown.

Generated by immunoSEQ multiplex PCR, the TCRdb table keeps only in-frame clones and is missing some. The table shows over 90,000 clones, with roughly 90% occurring only once. J gave up 5 bases and V 3 bases, and 6 bases lay outside the gene matches. The CDR3 length is 15 residues. Germline V gene sequence: CDR1 SGHTA, CDR2 FQGNSA. The input for sequencing was unstimulated CD8+ T cells sorted from spleen or lymph node cells, taken before intestinal transplant. The V gene is TRBV7-2, the J gene TRBJ1-5; 8 bases align to TRBD1. This TCR was recovered from a human donor who received an intestinal transplant. CDR3 region: CASSFRQGIDQPQHF. DNA for the CDR3: TGTGCCAGCAGCTTCCGACAGGGGATTGATCAGCCCCAGCATTTT. Full variable domain (outside the CDR3, taken from reference TRBV7-2 and TRBJ1-5): GAGVSQSPSNKVTEKGKDVELRCDPISGHTALYWYRQSLGQGLEFLIYFQGNSAPDKSGLPSDRFSAERTGGSVSTLTIQRTQQEDSAVYLCASSFRQGIDQPQHFGDGTRLSIL.